The source of this T cell receptor (beta chain) is a study of T cell repertoires in cytomegalovirus infection. Via MiXCR, TCRdb re-called the reads, giving one row per CDR3 protein. The top ten hold about a sixth of the sample, which has roughly 500,000 distinct CDR3 sequences, 33% seen once. In this sample, this clonotype turned up many times. Its antigen is not identified. The sample here was cultured PBMCs, taken from culture after CMV antigen stimulation. The clonotype originates from a human donor in good health (CMV status not recorded). Some clones in this sample may be carry-over from other donors' samples.

CDR3 nucleotides: TGTGCCAGCAGCTTAGGGCCGGACAGCTATGGCTACACCTTC. Translated: CASSLGPDSYGYTF. J is TRBJ1-2 and V is TRBV7-9; possible D gene TRBD1, 6 bases. The CDR3 runs 14 residues. The germline V gene encodes CDR1 SEHNR and CDR2 FQNEAQ (reference sequence). V dropped 1 base and J dropped 4 bases, with 10 bases sitting between them.